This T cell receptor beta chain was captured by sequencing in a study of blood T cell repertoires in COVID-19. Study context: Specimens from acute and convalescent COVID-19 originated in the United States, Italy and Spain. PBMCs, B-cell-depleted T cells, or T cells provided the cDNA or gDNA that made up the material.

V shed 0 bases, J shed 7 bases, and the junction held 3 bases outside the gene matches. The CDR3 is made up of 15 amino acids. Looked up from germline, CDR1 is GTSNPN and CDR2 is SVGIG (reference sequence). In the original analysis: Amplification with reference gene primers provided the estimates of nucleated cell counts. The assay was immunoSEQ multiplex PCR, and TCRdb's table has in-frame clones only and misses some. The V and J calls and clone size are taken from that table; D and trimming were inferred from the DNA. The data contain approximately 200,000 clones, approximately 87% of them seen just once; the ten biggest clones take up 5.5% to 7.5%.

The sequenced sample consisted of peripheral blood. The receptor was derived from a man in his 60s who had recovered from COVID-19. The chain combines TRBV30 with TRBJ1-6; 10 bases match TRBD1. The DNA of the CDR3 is TGTGCCTGGAGTGTTGTGGGACAGGGGAATTCACCCCTCCACTTT. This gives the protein CAWSVVGQGNSPLHF. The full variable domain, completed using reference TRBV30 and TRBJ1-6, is SQTIHQWPATLVQPVGSPLSLECTVEGTSNPNLYWYRQAAGRGLQLLFYSVGIGQISSEVPQNLSASRPQDRQFILSSKKLLLSDSGFYLCAWSVVGQGNSPLHFGNGTRLTVT.